This T cell receptor (beta chain) comes out of a study of shared clonotypes between healthy human individuals. It was CD45RO-negative cells, positively selected for CCR7, that made up naive CD8 cells, with terminally differentiated effector memory CD45RA+ cells excluded. This CDR3 comprises 14 residues. Germline CDR1 is MNHEY and CDR2 is SMNVEV (reference sequence). The V end lost 4 bases, the J end lost 6 bases, and 16 bases lay between the germline ends. This table comes from immunoSEQ multiplex PCR, and its TCRdb copy is limited to in-frame clones, with some not included. The table lists approximately 2,200,000 clones, under 95% of them singletons.

The specimen was naive CD8+ T cells from PBMCs. The chain carries TRBV27 and TRBJ2-7, with D perhaps assigned TRBD1 or TRBD2 (5 bases each). The sequence was obtained from a man younger than 30 in good health. Some clones in this sample may be carry-over from other donors' samples. The CDR3, as DNA: TGTGCCAGCAGTTCCCCGGGGCTCCGCGGCGAGCAGTACTTC. This translates into CASSSPGLRGEQYF.